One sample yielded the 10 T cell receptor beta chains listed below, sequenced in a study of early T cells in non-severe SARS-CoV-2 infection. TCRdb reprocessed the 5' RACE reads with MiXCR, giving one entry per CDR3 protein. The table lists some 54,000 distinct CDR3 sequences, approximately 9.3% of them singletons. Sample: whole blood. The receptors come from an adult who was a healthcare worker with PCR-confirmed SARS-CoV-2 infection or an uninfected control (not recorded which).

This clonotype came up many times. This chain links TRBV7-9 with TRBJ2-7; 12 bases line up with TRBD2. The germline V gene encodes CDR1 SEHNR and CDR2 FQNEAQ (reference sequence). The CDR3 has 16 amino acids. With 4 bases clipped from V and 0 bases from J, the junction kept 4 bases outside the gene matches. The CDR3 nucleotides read TGTGCCAGCAGCTGGACTAGCGGGGATAGCTCCTACGAGCAGTACTTC. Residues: CASSWTSGDSSYEQYF.

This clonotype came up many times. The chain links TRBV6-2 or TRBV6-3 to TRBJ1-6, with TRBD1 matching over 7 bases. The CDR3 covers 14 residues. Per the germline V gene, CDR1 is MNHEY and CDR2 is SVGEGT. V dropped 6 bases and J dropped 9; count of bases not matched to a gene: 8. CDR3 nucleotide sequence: TGTGCCAGCAGGGACACAGGGGTGCGTTCACCCCTCCACTTT. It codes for CASRDTGVRSPLHF.

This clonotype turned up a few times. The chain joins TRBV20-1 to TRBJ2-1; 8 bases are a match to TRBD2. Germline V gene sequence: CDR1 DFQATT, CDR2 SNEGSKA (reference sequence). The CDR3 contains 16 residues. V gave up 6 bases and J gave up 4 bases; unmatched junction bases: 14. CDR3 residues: CSAPNSGNGYYNEQFF. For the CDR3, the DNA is TGCAGTGCGCCTAATAGCGGGAATGGTTATTACAATGAGCAGTTCTTC.

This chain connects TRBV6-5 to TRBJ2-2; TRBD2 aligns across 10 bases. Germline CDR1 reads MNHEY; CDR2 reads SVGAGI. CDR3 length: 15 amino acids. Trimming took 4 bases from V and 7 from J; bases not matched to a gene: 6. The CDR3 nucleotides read TGTGCCAGCAGTTCTCTAGCGGGAGTAAGCGGGGAGCTGTTTTTT. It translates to CASSSLAGVSGELFF.

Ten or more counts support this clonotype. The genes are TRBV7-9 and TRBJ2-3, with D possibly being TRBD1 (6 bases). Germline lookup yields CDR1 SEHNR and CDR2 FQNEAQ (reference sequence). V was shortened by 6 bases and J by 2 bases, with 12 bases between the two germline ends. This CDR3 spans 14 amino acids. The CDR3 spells CASSRTENTDTQYF. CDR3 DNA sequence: TGTGCCAGCAGTCGGACAGAAAACACAGATACGCAGTATTTT.

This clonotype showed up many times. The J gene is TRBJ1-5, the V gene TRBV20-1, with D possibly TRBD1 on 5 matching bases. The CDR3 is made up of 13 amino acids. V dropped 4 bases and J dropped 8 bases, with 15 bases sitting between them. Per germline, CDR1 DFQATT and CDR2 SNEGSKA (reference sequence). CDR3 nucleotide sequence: TGCAGTGCTATCCCATTTCAAGGGGAGCCCCAGCATTTT. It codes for CSAIPFQGEPQHF.

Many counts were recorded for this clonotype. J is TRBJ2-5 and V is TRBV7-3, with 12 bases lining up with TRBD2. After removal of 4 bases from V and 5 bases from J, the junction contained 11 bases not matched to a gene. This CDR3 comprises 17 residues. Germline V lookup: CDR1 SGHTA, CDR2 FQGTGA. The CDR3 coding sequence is TGTGCCAGCAGCTCCGGACTAGCGGGGAGGCGTACGGAGACCCAGTACTTC. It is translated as CASSSGLAGRRTETQYF.

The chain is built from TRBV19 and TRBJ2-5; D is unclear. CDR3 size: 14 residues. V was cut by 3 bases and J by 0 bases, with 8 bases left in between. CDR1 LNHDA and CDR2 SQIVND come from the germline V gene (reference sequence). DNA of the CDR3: TGTGCCAGTAGTATCGGTCGAAACCAAGAGACCCAGTACTTC. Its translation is CASSIGRNQETQYF.

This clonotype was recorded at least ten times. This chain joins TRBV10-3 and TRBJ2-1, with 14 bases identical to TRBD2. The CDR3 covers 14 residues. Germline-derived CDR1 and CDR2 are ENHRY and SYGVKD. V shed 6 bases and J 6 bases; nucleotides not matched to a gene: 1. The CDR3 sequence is CAISGTSGGNEQFF. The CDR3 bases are TGTGCCATCAGCGGGACTAGCGGGGGCAATGAGCAGTTCTTC.

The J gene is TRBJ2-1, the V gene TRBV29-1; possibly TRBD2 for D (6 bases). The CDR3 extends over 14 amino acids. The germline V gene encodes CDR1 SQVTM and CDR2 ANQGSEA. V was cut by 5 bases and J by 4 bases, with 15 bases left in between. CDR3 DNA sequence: TGCAGCGTTACCGCCGGGACTCGATACAATGAGCAGTTCTTC. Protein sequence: CSVTAGTRYNEQFF.